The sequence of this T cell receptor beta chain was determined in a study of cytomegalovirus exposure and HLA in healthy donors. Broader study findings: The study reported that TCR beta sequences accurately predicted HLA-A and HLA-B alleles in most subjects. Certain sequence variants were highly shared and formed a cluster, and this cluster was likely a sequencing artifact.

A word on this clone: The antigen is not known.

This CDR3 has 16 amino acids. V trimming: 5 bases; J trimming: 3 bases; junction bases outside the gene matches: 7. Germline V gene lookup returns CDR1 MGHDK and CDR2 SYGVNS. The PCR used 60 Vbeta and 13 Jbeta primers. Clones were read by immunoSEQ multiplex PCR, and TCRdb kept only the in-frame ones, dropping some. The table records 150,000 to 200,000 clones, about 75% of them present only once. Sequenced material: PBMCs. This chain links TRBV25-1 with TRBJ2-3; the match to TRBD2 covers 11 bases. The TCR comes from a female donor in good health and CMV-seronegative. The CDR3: CASSPGLAESTDTQYF. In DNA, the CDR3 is TGTGCCAGCAGTCCGGGACTAGCGGAGAGTACAGATACGCAGTATTTT.